This is a list of T cell receptor beta chains from one sample in a study of blood T cell repertoires in COVID-19. The data were produced by immunoSEQ multiplex PCR, yet TCRdb's version contains in-frame clones alone and is incomplete. The sample carries about 140,000 clones, 84% recorded once. The sequenced sample consisted of PBMCs or T cells enriched from blood (not recorded which). These TCRs come from a man in his forties with acute COVID-19. Both conserved end residues are part of each CDR3. The order of the fields is D gene, V gene, J gene, clone size, CDR3 DNA, CDR3 protein. A D gene is named only where the DNA matches it firmly. Size is stated for part of the rows, as once, few or many counts, or as a class when the clone is expanded.

-	TRBV28	TRBJ2-7	-	TGTGCCAGCAGTTTCACGCACAGATACTCCTACGAGCAGTACTTC	CASSFTHRYSYEQYF
TRBD2	TRBV27	TRBJ2-7	-	TGTGCCAGCAGTTCTCCCAGCGGGGGGTTCTACGAGCAGTACTTC	CASSSPSGGFYEQYF
-	TRBV10-1	TRBJ1-5	-	TGCGCCAGCAGTGAAGCCATCTATAGCAATCAGCCCCAGCATTTT	CASSEAIYSNQPQHF
-	TRBV2	TRBJ2-1	-	TGTGCCAGCAGCGCCTTCCCAGGCAATGAGCAGTTCTTC	CASSAFPGNEQFF
TRBD2	TRBV6-2/TRBV6-3	TRBJ2-3	few	TGTGCCAGCAGTTATGCTAGCGGGGCAGATACGCAGTATTTT	CASSYASGADTQYF
TRBD1	TRBV6-1	TRBJ2-7	once	TGTGCCAGCAGTGAATTCGGACAGGGGTTACACGAGCAGTACTTC	CASSEFGQGLHEQYF
-	TRBV19	TRBJ1-3	-	TGTGCCAGTAGTATGGACAGTGCAATCGGAAACACCATATATTTT	CASSMDSAIGNTIYF
TRBD2	TRBV6-5	TRBJ2-7	-	TGTGCCAGCAGTTACTCAGCGGGGGCGGACGAGCAGTACTTC	CASSYSAGADEQYF
TRBD2	TRBV4-3	TRBJ2-5	-	TGCGCCAGCAGCCTTTATTTCCAGGGACTAGCGGGAGGGGAGACCCAGTACTTC	CASSLYFQGLAGGETQYF
TRBD2	TRBV28	TRBJ2-2	-	TGTGCCTCCGGGACTAGCGGAGTTTACACCGGGGAGCTGTTTTTT	CASGTSGVYTGELFF
TRBD2	TRBV30	TRBJ2-7	once	TGTGCCTGGCGGACTAGCGGTACCTACGAGCAGTACTTC	CAWRTSGTYEQYF
-	TRBV15	TRBJ1-1	-	TGTGCCACCAGCAGAGGGGGGGATTCATCTAGGGCTTTCTTT	CATSRGGDSSRAFF
-	TRBV6-5	TRBJ1-6	-	TGTGCCAGCACCTTCCGGAGCTCCTATAATTCACCCCTCCACTTT	CASTFRSSYNSPLHF
TRBD2	TRBV28	TRBJ2-1	once	TGTGCCAGCAGTTTATTTACAGGGGGGGCTAGTAGCGGGAGGTCTACCTCCTACAATGAGCAGTTCTTC	CASSLFTGGASSGRSTSYNEQFF
TRBD2	TRBV28	TRBJ2-3	-	TGTGCCAGCAGTCCTCCCGGGACTAGCGGTTACACAGATACGCAGTATTTT	CASSPPGTSGYTDTQYF
-	TRBV5-1	TRBJ1-2	-	TGCGCCAGCAGCTTGTCTGGGGCAAACTATAACTATGGCTACACCTTC	CASSLSGANYNYGYTF
-	TRBV7-8	TRBJ2-7	once	TGTGCCAGCAGCCTAGACCGGGGTGGCGAGCAGTACTTC	CASSLDRGGEQYF
-	TRBV27	TRBJ2-7	-	TGTGCCAGCAGCACGAGGACACGACTGTACGCGCAGTACTTC	CASSTRTRLYAQYF
TRBD1	TRBV11-2	TRBJ1-2	-	TGTGCCAGCAGCTTCCGAGGGGGCGAGGGTGCTGGCTACACCTTC	CASSFRGGEGAGYTF
TRBD2	TRBV19	TRBJ2-1	few	TGTGCCAGTAGTGCTAGCGGGAAAAACAATGAGCAGTTCTTC	CASSASGKNNEQFF
-	TRBV7-9	TRBJ2-7	-	TGTGCCAGCAGCTATTTCGACAGGGAGGTTGGCGGGCAGTACTTC	CASSYFDREVGGQYF
-	TRBV30	TRBJ2-7	-	TGTGCCTGGAGCCGACGCAGCGCCTACGAGCAGTACTTC	CAWSRRSAYEQYF
-	TRBV4-1	TRBJ2-5	few	TGCGCCAGCAGCCAAGATCAGGGGCAGGCGTGGGGCCAAGAGACCCAGTACTTC	CASSQDQGQAWGQETQYF
TRBD1	TRBV6-1	TRBJ2-2	-	TGTGCCAGCAGTGAATACGGGACAGGGGACACCGGGGAGCTGTTTTTT	CASSEYGTGDTGELFF
TRBD1	TRBV28	TRBJ2-7	-	TGTGCCAGCACCCAGGACAGGGGAGTCCCCTACGAGCAGTACTTC	CASTQDRGVPYEQYF
-	TRBV27	TRBJ1-1	-	TGTGCCAGCAGTTTAAGGTGGTGGCGGGAGGGGAACACTGAAGCTTTCTTT	CASSLRWWREGNTEAFF
-	TRBV10-3	TRBJ1-6	-	TGTGCCATCAGTGAGCCCGGGGAGGAATCCTCACCCCTCCACTTT	CAISEPGEESSPLHF
-	TRBV30	TRBJ1-1	-	TGTGCCTGGAGCGGACAAACAGGGCTTAGAATGAACACTGAAGCTTTCTTT	CAWSGQTGLRMNTEAFF
-	TRBV7-6	TRBJ2-5	-	TGTGCCAGCAGCTTAGATCGGGGGAGAGAGACCCAGTACTTC	CASSLDRGRETQYF
-	TRBV11-2	TRBJ1-1	once	TGTGCCAGCAGCCCACGGGGGGCGGTCGCTGAAGCTTTCTTT	CASSPRGAVAEAFF
-	TRBV6-5	TRBJ1-2	-	TGTGCCAGCTCTTGGGAGCCACTCGACTATGGCTACACCTTC	CASSWEPLDYGYTF
-	TRBV27	TRBJ2-1	-	TGTGCCAGCAGTTTAACGGACATATACAATGAGCAGTTCTTC	CASSLTDIYNEQFF
-	TRBV21-1	TRBJ2-2	-	TGTGCCAGCAGCAAAGCAAGACAGGGGGCGCCGGACACCGGGGAGCTGTTTTTT	CASSKARQGAPDTGELFF
TRBD1	TRBV5-1	TRBJ2-1	-	TGCGCCAGCAGTCTAAGGACAGGGACGAGCTCCTACAATGAGCAGTTCTTC	CASSLRTGTSSYNEQFF
-	TRBV10-2	TRBJ2-2	-	TGCGCCAGCAGTGATTCGCTAGTCACCGGGGAGCTGTTTTTT	CASSDSLVTGELFF
TRBD2	TRBV11-3	TRBJ2-3	-	TGTGCCAGCAGCTCAAGGACTAGCGGGGTAAACACAGATACGCAGTATTTT	CASSSRTSGVNTDTQYF
TRBD1	TRBV4-1	TRBJ1-4	-	TGCGCCAGCGGACAGGGTAATGAAAAACTGTTTTTT	CASGQGNEKLFF
TRBD1	TRBV15	TRBJ1-3	-	TGTGCCACCAGCAGTGACAGGGGGGGAGGAAACACCATATATTTT	CATSSDRGGGNTIYF
TRBD1	TRBV15	TRBJ1-1	-	TGTGCCACCAGCAGAGAGACAGGGGAGAACACTGAAGCTTTCTTT	CATSRETGENTEAFF
TRBD2	TRBV5-4	TRBJ2-3	-	TGTGCCAGCAGCTTGGTAGCGGGGGGGGATACGAATACGCAGTATTTT	CASSLVAGGDTNTQYF
-	TRBV12-3/TRBV12-4	TRBJ2-5	-	TGTGCCAGCAGTTTAGACTTGGAGACCCAGTACTTC	CASSLDLETQYF
-	TRBV30	TRBJ1-4	-	TGTGCCTGCCACCCCGGACAGTATAATGAAAAACTGTTTTTT	CACHPGQYNEKLFF
TRBD1	TRBV19	TRBJ1-2	-	TGTGCCAGTAGTATTGGACAGGGGGCATTTGGCTACACCTTC	CASSIGQGAFGYTF